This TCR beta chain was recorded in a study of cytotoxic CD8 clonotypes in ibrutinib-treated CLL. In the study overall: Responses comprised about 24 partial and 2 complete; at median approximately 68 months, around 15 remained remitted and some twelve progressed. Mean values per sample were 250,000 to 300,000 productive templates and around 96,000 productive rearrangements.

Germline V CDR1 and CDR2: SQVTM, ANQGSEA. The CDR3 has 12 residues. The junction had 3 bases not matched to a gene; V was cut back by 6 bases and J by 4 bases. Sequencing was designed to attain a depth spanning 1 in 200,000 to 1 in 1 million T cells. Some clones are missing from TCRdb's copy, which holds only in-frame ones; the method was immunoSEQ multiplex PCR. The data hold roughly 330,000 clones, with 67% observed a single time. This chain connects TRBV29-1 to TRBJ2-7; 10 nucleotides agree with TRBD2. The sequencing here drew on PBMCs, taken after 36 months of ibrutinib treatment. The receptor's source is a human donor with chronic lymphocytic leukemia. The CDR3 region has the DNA TGCAGCGTAGTAGCGGGGGGATACGAGCAGTACTTC. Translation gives CSVVAGGYEQYF.